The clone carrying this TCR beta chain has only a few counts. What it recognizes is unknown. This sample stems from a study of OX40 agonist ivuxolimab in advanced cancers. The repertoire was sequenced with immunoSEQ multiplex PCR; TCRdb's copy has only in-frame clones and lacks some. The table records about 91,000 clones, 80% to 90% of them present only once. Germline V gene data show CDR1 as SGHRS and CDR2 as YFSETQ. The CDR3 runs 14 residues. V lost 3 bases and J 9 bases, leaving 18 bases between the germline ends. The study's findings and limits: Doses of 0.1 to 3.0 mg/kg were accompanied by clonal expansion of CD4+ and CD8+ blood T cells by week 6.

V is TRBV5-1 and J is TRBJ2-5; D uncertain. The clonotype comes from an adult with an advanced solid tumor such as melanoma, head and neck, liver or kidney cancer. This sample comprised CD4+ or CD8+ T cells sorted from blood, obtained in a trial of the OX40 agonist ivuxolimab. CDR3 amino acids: CASSSDPGLPAQYF. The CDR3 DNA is TGCGCCAGCAGCTCGGACCCGGGCCTCCCGGCCCAGTACTTC.